This TCR beta chain was identified in a study of cytomegalovirus exposure and HLA in healthy donors. Background on the study: From HLA-typed donors, an early data release held 70 million to 95 million unique TCRs. Whole-study findings and limits: Later analysis identified a missense DCLRE1C variant that was linked to TCR beta V- and J-gene trimming. What TCR beta sequences reportedly achieved was accurate prediction of HLA-A and HLA-B alleles in most subjects.

The count of this clone is one. The antigen is undetermined. The V gene's germline CDR1 is SEHNR and CDR2 FQNEAQ (reference sequence). This CDR3 is built from 15 residues. The V gene end was trimmed by 3 bases and the J gene end by 4 bases; junction bases not matched to a gene: 4. In the PCR, 60 Vbeta and 13 Jbeta primers were used. Study processing details: Approximately 9.9 million of tens of millions of unique TCR beta chains were shared, per a later count. Data came from immunoSEQ multiplex PCR; TCRdb stores just in-frame clones and leaves some out. From that table come the V and J calls and clone size; the DNA was used to work out D and trimming. The table shows approximately 140,000 clones, with roughly 73% occurring only once.

J is TRBJ1-3 and V is TRBV7-9; 9 nucleotides agree with TRBD1. Sequencing was performed on PBMCs. The TCR was taken from a woman aged 18 to 35 in good health and CMV-seronegative. For the CDR3, the DNA is TGTGCCAGCAGCTTTCGGACAGGGGACGGAAACACCATATATTTT. Translated: CASSFRTGDGNTIYF.